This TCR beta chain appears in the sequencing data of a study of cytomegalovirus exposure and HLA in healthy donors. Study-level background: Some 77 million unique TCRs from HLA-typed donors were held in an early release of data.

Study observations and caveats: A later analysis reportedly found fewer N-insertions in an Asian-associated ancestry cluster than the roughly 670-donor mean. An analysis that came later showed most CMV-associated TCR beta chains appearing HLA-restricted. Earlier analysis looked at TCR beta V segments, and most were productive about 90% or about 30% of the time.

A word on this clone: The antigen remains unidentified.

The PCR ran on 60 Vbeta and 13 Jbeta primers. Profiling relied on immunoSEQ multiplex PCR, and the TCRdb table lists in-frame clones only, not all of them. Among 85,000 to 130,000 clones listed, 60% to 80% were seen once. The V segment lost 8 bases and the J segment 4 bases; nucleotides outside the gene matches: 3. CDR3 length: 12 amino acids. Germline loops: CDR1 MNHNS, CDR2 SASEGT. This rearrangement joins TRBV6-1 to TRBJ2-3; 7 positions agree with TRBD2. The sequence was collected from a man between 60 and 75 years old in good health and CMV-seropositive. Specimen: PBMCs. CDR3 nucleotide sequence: TGTGCCAGCGGTAGCGGGTCAGATACGCAGTATTTT. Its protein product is CASGSGSDTQYF.